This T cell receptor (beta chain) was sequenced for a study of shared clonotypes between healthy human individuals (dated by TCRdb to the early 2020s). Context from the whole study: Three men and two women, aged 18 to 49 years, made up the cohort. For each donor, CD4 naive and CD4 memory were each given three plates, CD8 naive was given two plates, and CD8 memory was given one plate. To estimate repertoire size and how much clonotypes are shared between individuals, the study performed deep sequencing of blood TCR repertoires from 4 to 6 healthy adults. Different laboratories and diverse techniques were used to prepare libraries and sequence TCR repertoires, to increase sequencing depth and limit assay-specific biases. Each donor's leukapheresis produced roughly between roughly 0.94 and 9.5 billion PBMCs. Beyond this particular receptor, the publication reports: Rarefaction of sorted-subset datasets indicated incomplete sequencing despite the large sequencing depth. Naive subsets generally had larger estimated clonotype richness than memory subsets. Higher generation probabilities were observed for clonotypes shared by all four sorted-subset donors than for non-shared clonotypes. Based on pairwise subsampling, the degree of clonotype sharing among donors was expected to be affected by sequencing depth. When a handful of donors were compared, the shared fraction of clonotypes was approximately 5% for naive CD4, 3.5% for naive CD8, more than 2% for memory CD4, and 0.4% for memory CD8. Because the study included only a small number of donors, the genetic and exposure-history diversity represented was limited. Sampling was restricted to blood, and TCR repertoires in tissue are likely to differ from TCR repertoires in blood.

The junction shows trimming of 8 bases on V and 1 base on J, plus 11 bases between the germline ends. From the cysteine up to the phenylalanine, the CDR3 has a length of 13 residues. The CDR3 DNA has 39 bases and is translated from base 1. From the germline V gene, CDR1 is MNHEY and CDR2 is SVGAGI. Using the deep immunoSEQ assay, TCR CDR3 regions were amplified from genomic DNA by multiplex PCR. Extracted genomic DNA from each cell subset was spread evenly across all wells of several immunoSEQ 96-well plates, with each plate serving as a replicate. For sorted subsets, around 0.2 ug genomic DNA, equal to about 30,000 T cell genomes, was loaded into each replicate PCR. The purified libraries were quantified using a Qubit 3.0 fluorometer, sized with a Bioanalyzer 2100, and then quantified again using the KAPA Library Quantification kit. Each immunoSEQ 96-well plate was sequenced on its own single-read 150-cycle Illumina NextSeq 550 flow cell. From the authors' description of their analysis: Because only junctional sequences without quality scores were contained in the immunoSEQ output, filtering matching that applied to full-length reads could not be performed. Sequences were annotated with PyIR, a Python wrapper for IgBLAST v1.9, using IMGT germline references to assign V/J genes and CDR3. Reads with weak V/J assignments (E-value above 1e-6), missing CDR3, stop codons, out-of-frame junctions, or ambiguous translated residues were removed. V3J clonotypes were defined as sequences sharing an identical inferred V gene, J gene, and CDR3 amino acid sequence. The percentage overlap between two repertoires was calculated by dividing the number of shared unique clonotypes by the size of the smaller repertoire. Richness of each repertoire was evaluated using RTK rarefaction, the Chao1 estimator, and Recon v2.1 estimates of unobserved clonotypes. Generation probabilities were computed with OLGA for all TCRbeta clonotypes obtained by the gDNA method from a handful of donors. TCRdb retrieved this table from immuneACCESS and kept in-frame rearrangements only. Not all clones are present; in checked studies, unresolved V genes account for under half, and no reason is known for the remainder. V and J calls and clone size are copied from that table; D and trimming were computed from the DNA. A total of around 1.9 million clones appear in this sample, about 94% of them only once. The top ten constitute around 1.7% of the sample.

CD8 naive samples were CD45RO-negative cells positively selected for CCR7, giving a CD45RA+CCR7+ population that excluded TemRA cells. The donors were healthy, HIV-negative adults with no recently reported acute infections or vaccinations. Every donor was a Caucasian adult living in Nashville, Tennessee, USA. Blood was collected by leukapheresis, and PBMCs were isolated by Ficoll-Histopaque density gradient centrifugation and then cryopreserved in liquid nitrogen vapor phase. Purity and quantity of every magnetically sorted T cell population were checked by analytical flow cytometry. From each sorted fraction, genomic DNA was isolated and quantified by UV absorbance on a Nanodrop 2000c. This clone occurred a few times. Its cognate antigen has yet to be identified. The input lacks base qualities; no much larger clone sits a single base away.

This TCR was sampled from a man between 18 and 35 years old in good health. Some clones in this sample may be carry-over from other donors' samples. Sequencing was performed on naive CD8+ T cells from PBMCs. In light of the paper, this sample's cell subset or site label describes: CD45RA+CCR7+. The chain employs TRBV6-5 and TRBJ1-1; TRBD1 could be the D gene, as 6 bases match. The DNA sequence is TGTGCCAGCGGGCAAGGGGGGAACACTGAAGCTTTCTTT. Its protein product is CASGQGGNTEAFF.